The T cell receptor beta chain described here comes from a study of blood T cell repertoires in COVID-19. Looking at the study overall: Samples came from the United States, Italy and Spain, spanning acute and convalescent COVID-19. PBMCs, B-cell-depleted T cells, or T cells provided the cDNA or gDNA that made up the material.

Original processing notes: Reference gene primer amplification gave nucleated cell count estimates. The data were produced by immunoSEQ multiplex PCR, yet TCRdb's version contains in-frame clones alone and is incomplete. V and J calls and clone size are those listed in that table; D and trimming were worked out from the DNA. There are a few hundred thousand clones in the sample; around 90% occur only once, and around 2.9% lies in the top ten. The V and J ends lost 5 bases and 6 bases, in that order; junction bases with no gene match: 8. This CDR3 contains 15 residues. The V gene's germline CDR1 is LNHNV and CDR2 YYDKDF (reference sequence).

The receptor was derived from a human donor in a cohort sampled during active COVID-19. The chain is built from TRBV15 and TRBJ1-4; 8 bases are a match to TRBD1. Material for sequencing was peripheral blood. The chain's CDR3 is CATSPRGQAHEKLFF. The DNA for the CDR3 is TGTGCCACCAGCCCCAGGGGGCAGGCCCATGAAAAACTGTTTTTT.